This TCR beta chain was observed in a study of cytomegalovirus exposure and HLA in healthy donors. Study-level results: It was found in a later analysis that first-cohort TCR clusters tended to co-occur in the 100 to 150 validation repertoires. Most TCR sequences were uncommon, yet certain public TCRs appeared in many donors. Through in vitro validation, a few CMV-associated chains were shown to be specific for CMV antigens.

With respect to this clone: The target antigen is unknown.

Assay: immunoSEQ multiplex PCR; the TCRdb copy retains only in-frame clones and omits some. The profile shows about 150,000 clones, around 90% of them singletons. The sequence was obtained from a woman under 30 in good health and CMV-seropositive. Material: PBMCs.

The CDR3 sequence is CASSSGGGHGYEQYF. The DNA of the CDR3 is TGTGCCAGCAGCTCCGGTGGTGGTCACGGCTACGAGCAGTACTTC. The chain joins TRBV7-9 to TRBJ2-7; D is undetermined. The CDR3 runs to 15 residues. Trimming took 4 bases from V and 3 from J, leaving 16 bases between them. The germline CDR1 and CDR2 sequences are SEHNR and FQNEAQ (reference sequence).